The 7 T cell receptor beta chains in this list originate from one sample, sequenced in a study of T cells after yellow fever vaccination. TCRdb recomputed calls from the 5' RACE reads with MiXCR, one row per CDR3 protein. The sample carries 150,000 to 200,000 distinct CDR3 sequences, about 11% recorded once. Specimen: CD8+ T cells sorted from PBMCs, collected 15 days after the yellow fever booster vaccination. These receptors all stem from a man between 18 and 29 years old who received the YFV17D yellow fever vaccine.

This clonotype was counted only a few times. Written as DNA, the CDR3 is TGCGCCAGCAGCCCCTATAGCGGGAGCTACGAGCAGTACTTC. Translation gives CASSPYSGSYEQYF. This rearrangement joins TRBV4-1 to TRBJ2-7; TRBD2 matches at 9 bases. There are 14 residues in the CDR3. Germline CDR1 MGHRA, CDR2 YSYEKL. With V trimmed by 4 bases and J by 3 bases, 4 bases remained unmatched.

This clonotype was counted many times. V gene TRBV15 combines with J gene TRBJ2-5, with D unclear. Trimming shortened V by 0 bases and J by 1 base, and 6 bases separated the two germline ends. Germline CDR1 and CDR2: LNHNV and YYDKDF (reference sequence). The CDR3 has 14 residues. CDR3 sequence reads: CATSRDLSQETQYF. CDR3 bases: TGTGCCACCAGCAGAGATCTCAGCCAAGAGACCCAGTACTTC.

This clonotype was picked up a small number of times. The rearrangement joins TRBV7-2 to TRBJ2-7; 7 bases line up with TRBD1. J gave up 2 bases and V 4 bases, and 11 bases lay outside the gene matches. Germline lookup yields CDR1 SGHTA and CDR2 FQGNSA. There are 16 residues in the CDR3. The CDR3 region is CASSSSRGKITYEQYF. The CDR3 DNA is TGTGCCAGCAGCTCTTCCAGGGGGAAAATCACCTACGAGCAGTACTTC.

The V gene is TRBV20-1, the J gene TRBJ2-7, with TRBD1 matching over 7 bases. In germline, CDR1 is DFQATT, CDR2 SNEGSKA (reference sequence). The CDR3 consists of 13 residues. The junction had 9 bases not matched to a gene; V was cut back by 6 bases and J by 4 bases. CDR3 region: CSAHGTATYEQYV. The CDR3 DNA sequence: TGCAGTGCCCACGGGACAGCTACATACGAGCAGTACGTC.

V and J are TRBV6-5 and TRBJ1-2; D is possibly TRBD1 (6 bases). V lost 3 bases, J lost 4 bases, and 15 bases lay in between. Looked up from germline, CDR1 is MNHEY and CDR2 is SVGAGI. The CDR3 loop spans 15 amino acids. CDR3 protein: CASSYARTGPYGYTF. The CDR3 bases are TGTGCCAGCAGTTATGCTAGAACAGGGCCCTATGGCTACACCTTC.

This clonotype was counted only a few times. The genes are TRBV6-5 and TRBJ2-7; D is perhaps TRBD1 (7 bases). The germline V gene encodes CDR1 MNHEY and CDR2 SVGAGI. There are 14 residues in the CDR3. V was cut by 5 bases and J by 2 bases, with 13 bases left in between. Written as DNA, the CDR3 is TGTGCCAGCAGTGCGGGGACAGATGCCTACGAGCAGTACTTC. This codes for CASSAGTDAYEQYF.

The CDR3 is CATPWGENTGELFF. In nucleotides, the CDR3 is TGTGCCACCCCGTGGGGGGAAAACACCGGGGAGCTGTTTTTT. V usage is TRBV7-8 and J usage is TRBJ2-2; D might be TRBD2 (6 bases). CDR1 SGHVS and CDR2 FQNEAQ come from the germline V gene. The CDR3 is 14 residues long. With 10 bases removed from V and 2 bases from J, the gap between germline ends came to 14 bases.